The 13 T cell receptor beta chains below come from one sample, sequenced in a study of shared clonotypes between healthy human individuals. Profiling relied on immunoSEQ multiplex PCR, and the TCRdb table lists in-frame clones only, not all of them. The sample records 520,000 or so clones, 70% to 80% being singletons. The sample taken for sequencing was PBMCs. These receptor sequences come from a woman aged 40-49 years in good health. Some clones in this sample may be carry-over from other donors' samples.

The chain couples TRBV19 to TRBJ1-1; D uncertain. V was cut by 1 base and J by 6 bases, with 18 bases left in between. The CDR3 consists of 16 residues. Looked up from germline, CDR1 is LNHDA and CDR2 is SQIVND (reference sequence). CDR3 in amino acids: CASSIGTLWAASEAFF. CDR3 coding DNA: TGTGCCAGTAGTATAGGAACCCTTTGGGCGGCCTCTGAAGCTTTCTTT.

This sequence joins TRBV13 and TRBJ2-7; 9 bases map to TRBD1. V lost 6 bases to trimming and J lost 7 bases; unmatched junction nucleotides: 13. The CDR3 length is 15 residues. CDR1 and CDR2 (germline): PRHDT, FYEKMQ (reference sequence). CDR3 protein: CASRGTGIPLGEQYF. As DNA, the CDR3 is TGTGCCAGCAGGGGGACAGGGATTCCCCTGGGAGAGCAGTACTTC.

The chain combines TRBV11-2 with TRBJ1-5; D call uncertain. Deletions cut 4 bases from V and 7 bases from J, with 11 bases between. Germline V gene data show CDR1 as SGHAT and CDR2 as FQNNGV. This CDR3 has 13 residues. The CDR3 region is CASSSISGQPQHF. The CDR3 region has the DNA TGTGCCAGCAGCTCCATCTCGGGCCAGCCCCAGCATTTT.

The V gene is TRBV6-5, the J gene TRBJ1-5; 7 bases are a match to TRBD1. V trimming: 6 bases; J trimming: 2 bases; junction bases outside the gene matches: 4. The CDR3 length is 14 residues. Germline CDR1 and CDR2: MNHEY and SVGAGI. This CDR3 is CASRQGLGNQPQHF. In nucleotides, the CDR3 is TGTGCCAGCAGACAGGGGTTGGGCAATCAGCCCCAGCATTTT.

The chain uses TRBV10-3 and TRBJ2-6, with D tentatively TRBD1 (5 bases). CDR3 size: 19 residues. The germline V gene has CDR1 ENHRY and CDR2 SYGVKD. The V and J ends lost 6 bases and 0 bases respectively, with 21 bases between them. DNA of the CDR3: TGTGCCATCAGGCCGGAAGGGGCCTACCTCCTCTCTGGGGCCAACGTCCTGACTTTC. Amino acids: CAIRPEGAYLLSGANVLTF.

The chain joins TRBV18 to TRBJ1-2; 7 bases are shared with TRBD1. The CDR3 contains 15 residues. Germline-derived CDR1 and CDR2 are KGHSH and LQKENI. Trimming cost V 3 bases and J 0 bases; bases outside gene matches: 4. CDR3 in DNA: TGTGCCAGCTCACCCGGGACAGAGACTAACTATGGCTACACCTTC. It encodes CASSPGTETNYGYTF.

This chain uses TRBV19 with TRBJ2-1; D unresolved. The CDR3 runs 17 residues. Per germline, CDR1 LNHDA and CDR2 SQIVND (reference sequence). Trimming left V 4 bases short and J 0 bases short, with 16 bases between. CDR3 region: CASSKASARSSYNEQFF. The CDR3 DNA reads as TGTGCCAGTAGTAAAGCAAGCGCCAGGAGCTCCTACAATGAGCAGTTCTTC.

This sequence joins TRBV7-2 and TRBJ2-3; 7 bases align to TRBD1. The CDR3 is 15 amino acids. CDR1 is SGHTA, CDR2 FQGNSA, per germline. V shed 2 bases, J shed 2 bases, and the junction held 4 bases outside the gene matches. The CDR3 DNA follows: TGTGCCAGCAGCTTAAAGACAGGGACCACAGATACGCAGTATTTT. Translation gives CASSLKTGTTDTQYF.

This clone came up a few times. Other DNA sequences from this sample encode an identical CDR3 as well. The chain employs TRBV30 and TRBJ1-5; 9 bases are shared with TRBD1. The V gene end was trimmed by 2 bases and the J gene end by 7 bases; junction bases not matched to a gene: 6. There are 14 residues in the CDR3. Germline V gene lookup returns CDR1 GTSNPN and CDR2 SVGIG (reference sequence). CDR3 DNA: TGTGCCTGGAGTCTGGGACAGGGAGGCCAGCCCCAGCATTTT. Encoded protein: CAWSLGQGGQPQHF.

In this sample, this clone turned up once. The gene calls are TRBV11-2 and TRBJ2-7, with D unresolved. Germline assignment: CDR1 SGHAT and CDR2 FQNNGV. Trimming shortened V by 5 bases and J by 2 bases, and 16 bases separated the two germline ends. CDR3 length: 15 amino acids. The CDR3 is CASSPRVQWAYEQYF. CDR3 DNA: TGTGCCAGCAGCCCCCGCGTCCAATGGGCCTACGAGCAGTACTTC.

This clone was observed a few times. Distinct nucleotide sequences in the sample also encode this CDR3. The rearrangement joins TRBV19 to TRBJ1-2, with D possibly matching TRBD1 (5 bases). Trimming took 3 bases from V and 7 from J, leaving 12 bases between them. The CDR3 totals 13 residues. Per germline, CDR1 LNHDA and CDR2 SQIVND (reference sequence). CDR3: CASSMGQGFGYTF. The CDR3 DNA sequence: TGTGCCAGTAGTATGGGGCAGGGTTTTGGCTACACCTTC.

The chain is built from TRBV6-5 and TRBJ2-5, with D unclear. The germline gives CDR1 MNHEY, CDR2 SVGAGI. This CDR3 is built from 13 residues. Between the trimmed V and J ends, which lost 6 bases and 5 bases, there was a span of 13 bases. CDR3 amino acids: CASRPPGRETQYF. As DNA, the CDR3 is TGTGCCAGCAGGCCCCCTGGACGGGAGACCCAGTACTTC.

The chain employs TRBV18 and TRBJ2-1; 12 bases fit TRBD2. The trim removed 3 bases at V and 8 bases at J, leaving 8 bases unmatched. The germline CDR1 and CDR2 sequences are KGHSH and LQKENI. The CDR3 is 16 residues long. CDR3 in amino acids: CASSPIGLAGRDEQFF. Here the CDR3 DNA reads TGTGCCAGCTCACCTATTGGACTAGCGGGGAGGGATGAGCAGTTCTTC.